A selection of T cell receptor beta chains follows, all from one sample in a study of brain T cells in children with intractable seizures. Measured with immunoSEQ multiplex PCR; TCRdb has only the in-frame clones, and not every one. Counted here are about 350,000 clones, about 93% occurring once; the ten biggest clones make up about 6%. The sample was peripheral blood, taken roughly 5 months after surgery. These receptors originate from a boy in the first two years of life with tuberous sclerosis and intractable seizures. CDR3s leave out the opening cysteine and the closing phenylalanine or tryptophan.

j_gene | v_gene | CDR3aa
TRBJ2-1 | TRBV19 | ASSIGAPSSYNEQF
TRBJ2-3 | TRBV2 | ASSDPRGTDTQY
TRBJ1-1 | TRBV6-6 | ASSYWPDRDGSF
TRBJ2-3 | TRBV5-4 | ASSFGKRGGADTQY
TRBJ2-1 | TRBV10-1 | ASSESTSGTNEQF
TRBJ1-5 | TRBV11-2 | ASSLDLNQPQH
TRBJ2-1 | TRBV30 | AWSSGTSSYNEQF
TRBJ1-6 | TRBV7-8 | ASSQSGGSYNSPLH
TRBJ2-1 | TRBV14 | ASSLGQSSYNEQF
TRBJ2-2 | TRBV11-3 | ASSLDLPLAGEITGELF
TRBJ1-4 | TRBV4-1 | ASSQAVNEKLF
TRBJ2-5 | TRBV13 | ASSSGVGETQY
TRBJ1-1 | TRBV15 | ATSPEGQFEAF